The sequence of this T cell receptor beta chain was determined in a study of T cell responses to AZD1222 COVID-19 vaccine. This CDR3 comprises 13 residues. Germline loops: CDR1 KGHSH, CDR2 LQKENI. Trimming left V 1 base short and J 1 base short, with 4 bases between. Method: immunoSEQ multiplex PCR; TCRdb's copy keeps in-frame clones and lacks some. The sample records about 110,000 clones, around 87% being singletons. The sequencing here drew on peripheral blood, taken 28 days after the second AZD1222 dose. The origin of this receptor is an adult who received the AZD1222 COVID-19 vaccine. This rearrangement joins TRBV18 to TRBJ1-1, with unresolved D. The CDR3: CASSPLGNTEAFF. The CDR3 DNA reads TGTGCCAGCTCACCACTGGGGAACACTGAAGCTTTCTTT.